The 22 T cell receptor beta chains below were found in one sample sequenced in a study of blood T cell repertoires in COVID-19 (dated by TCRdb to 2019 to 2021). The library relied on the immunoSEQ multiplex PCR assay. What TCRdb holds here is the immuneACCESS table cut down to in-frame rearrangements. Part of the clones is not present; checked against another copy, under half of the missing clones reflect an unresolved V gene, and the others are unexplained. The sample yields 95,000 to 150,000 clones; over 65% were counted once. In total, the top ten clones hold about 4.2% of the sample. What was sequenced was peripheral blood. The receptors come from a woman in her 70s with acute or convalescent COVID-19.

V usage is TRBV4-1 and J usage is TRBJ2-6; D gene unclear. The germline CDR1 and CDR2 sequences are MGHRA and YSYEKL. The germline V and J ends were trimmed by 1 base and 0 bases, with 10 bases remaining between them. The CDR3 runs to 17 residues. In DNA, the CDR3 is TGCGCCAGCAGCCAAGGTGAACGGAGCTCTGGGGCCAACGTCCTGACTTTC. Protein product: CASSQGERSSGANVLTF.

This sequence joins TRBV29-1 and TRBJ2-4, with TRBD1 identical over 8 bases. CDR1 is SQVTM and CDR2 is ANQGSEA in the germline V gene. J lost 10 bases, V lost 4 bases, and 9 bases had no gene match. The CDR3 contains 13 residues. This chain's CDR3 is CSVADGQGLIQYF. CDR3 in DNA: TGCAGCGTTGCTGATGGACAGGGACTTATTCAGTACTTC.

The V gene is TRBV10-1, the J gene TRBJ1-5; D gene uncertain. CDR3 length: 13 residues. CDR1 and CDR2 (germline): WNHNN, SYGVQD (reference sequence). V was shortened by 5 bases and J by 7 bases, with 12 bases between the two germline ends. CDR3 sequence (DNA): TGCGCCAGCAGTCCTAGCCCTGAACAGCCCCAGCATTTT. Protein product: CASSPSPEQPQHF.

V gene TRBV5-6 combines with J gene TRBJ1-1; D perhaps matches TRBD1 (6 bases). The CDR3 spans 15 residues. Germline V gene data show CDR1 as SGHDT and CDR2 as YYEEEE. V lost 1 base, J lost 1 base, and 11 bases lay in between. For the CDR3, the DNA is TGTGCCAGCAGCTTGTCGGGACACCAGAACACTGAAGCTTTCTTT. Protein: CASSLSGHQNTEAFF.

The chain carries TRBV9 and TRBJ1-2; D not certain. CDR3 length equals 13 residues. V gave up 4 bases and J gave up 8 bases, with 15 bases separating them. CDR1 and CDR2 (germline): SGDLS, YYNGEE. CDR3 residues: CASSRGEGRGYTF. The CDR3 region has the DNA TGTGCCAGCAGCCGGGGAGAGGGCAGAGGCTACACCTTC.

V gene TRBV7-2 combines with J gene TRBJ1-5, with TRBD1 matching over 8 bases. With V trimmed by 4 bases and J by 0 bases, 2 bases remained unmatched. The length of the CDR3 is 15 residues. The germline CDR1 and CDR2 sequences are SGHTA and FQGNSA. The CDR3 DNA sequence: TGTGCCAGCAGCTCAGGGGGCTATAGCAATCAGCCCCAGCATTTT. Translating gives CASSSGGYSNQPQHF.

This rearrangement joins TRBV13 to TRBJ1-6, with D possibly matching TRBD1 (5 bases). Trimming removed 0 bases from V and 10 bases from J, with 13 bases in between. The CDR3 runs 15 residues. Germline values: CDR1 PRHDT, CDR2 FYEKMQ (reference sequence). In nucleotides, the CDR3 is TGTGCCAGCAGCTTAGGCCAGATCTGGGGCTCACCCCTCCACTTT. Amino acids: CASSLGQIWGSPLHF.

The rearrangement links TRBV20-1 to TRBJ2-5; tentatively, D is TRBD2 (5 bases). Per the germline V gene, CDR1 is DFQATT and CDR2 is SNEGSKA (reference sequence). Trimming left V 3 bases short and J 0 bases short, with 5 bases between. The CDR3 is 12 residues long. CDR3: CSASSDQETQYF. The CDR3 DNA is TGCAGTGCTAGTAGCGACCAAGAGACCCAGTACTTC.

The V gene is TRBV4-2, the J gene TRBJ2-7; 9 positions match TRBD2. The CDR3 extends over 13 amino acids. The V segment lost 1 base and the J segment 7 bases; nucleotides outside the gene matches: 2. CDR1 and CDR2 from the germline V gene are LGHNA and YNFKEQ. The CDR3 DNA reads TGTGCCAGCAGCCAAGCCCTAGCGGGAGAGCAGTACTTC. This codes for CASSQALAGEQYF.

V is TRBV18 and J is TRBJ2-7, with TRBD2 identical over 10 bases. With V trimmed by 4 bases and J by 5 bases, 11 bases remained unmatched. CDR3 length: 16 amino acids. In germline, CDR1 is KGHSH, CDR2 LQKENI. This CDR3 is CASSLAISGGSHEQYF. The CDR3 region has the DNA TGTGCCAGCTCACTCGCGATTAGCGGGGGGTCCCACGAGCAGTACTTC.

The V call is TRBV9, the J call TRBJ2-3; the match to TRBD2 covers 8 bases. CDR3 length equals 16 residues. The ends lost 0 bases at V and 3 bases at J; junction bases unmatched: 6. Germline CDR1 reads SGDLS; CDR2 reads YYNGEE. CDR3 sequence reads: CASSVGGGGKTDTQYF. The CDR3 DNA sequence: TGTGCCAGCAGCGTAGGTGGCGGGGGGAAGACAGATACGCAGTATTTT.

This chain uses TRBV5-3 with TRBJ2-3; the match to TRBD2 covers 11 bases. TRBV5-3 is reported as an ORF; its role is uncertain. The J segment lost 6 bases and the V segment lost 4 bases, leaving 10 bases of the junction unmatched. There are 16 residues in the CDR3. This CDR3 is CARSPPTSGGGDTQYF. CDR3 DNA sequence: TGTGCCAGAAGCCCTCCCACTAGCGGGGGTGGGGATACGCAGTATTTT.

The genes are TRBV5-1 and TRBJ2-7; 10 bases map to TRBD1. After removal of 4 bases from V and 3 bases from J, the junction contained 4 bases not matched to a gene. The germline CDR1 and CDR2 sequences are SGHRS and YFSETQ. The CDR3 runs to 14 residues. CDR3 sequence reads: CASSVRDRGYEQYF. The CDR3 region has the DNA TGCGCCAGCAGCGTCCGGGACAGGGGCTACGAGCAGTACTTC.

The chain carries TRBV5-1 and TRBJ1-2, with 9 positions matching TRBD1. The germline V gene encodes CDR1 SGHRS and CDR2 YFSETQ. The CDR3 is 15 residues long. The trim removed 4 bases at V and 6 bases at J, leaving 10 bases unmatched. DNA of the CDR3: TGCGCCAGCAGCACTCGGTCCGGGACAGGGCATGGCTACACCTTC. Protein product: CASSTRSGTGHGYTF. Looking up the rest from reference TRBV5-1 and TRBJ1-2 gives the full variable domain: KAGVTQTPRYLIKTRGQQVTLSCSPISGHRSVSWYQQTPGQGLQFLFEYFSETQRNKGNFPGRFSGRQFSNSRSEMNVSTLELGDSALYLCASSTRSGTGHGYTFGSGTRLTVV.

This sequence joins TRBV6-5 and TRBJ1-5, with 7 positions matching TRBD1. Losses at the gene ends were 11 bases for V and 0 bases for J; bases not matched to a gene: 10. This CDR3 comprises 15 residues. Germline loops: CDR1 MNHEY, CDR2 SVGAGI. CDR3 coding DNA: TGTGCCGGGGCCGGACAGGTGAATAGCAATCAGCCCCAGCATTTT. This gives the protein CAGAGQVNSNQPQHF.

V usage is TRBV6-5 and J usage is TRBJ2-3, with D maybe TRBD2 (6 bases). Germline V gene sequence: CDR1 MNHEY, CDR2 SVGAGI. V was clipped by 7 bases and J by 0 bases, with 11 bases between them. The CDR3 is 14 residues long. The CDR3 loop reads CASTRTTSTDTQYF. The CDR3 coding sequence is TGTGCCAGCACCAGGACTACCAGCACAGATACGCAGTATTTT.

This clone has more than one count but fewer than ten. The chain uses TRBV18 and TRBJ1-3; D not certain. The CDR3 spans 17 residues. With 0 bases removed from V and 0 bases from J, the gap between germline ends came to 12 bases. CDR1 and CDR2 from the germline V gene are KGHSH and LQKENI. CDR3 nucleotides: TGTGCCAGCTCACCACCGAACACCCGCGGCTCTGGAAACACCATATATTTT. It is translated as CASSPPNTRGSGNTIYF.

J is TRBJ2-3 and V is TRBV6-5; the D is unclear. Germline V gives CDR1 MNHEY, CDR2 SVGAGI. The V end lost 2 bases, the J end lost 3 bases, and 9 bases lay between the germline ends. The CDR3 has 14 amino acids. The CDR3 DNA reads TGTGCCAGCAGTTACATGGGCCGGACAGATACGCAGTATTTT. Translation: CASSYMGRTDTQYF.

CDR3 loop: CATLWGGSSYEQYF. In DNA, the CDR3 is TGTGCCACTCTGTGGGGGGGCTCGTCCTACGAGCAGTACTTC. This chain links TRBV27 with TRBJ2-7; TRBD2 is a possible D gene (7 bases). This CDR3 is 14 amino acids long. Trimming stripped 10 bases from V and 1 base from J, with 17 bases between. Germline CDR1 MNHEY, CDR2 SMNVEV (reference sequence).

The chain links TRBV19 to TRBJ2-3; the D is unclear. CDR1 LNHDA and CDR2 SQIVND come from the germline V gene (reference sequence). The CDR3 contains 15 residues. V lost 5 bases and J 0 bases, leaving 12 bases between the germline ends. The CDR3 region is CASSPLVFSTDTQYF. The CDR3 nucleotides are TGTGCCAGTAGTCCCTTAGTTTTTAGCACAGATACGCAGTATTTT.

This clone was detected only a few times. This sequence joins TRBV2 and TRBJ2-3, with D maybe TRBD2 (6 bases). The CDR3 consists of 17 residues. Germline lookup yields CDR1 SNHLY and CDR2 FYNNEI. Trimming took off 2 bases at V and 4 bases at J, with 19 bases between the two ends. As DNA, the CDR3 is TGTGCCAGCAGTGAAATGGAGGGGTTGCGTTTGGCAGATACGCAGTATTTT. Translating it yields CASSEMEGLRLADTQYF.

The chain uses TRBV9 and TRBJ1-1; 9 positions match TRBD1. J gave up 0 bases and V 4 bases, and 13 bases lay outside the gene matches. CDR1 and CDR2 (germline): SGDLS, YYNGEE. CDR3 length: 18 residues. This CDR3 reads CASSPQALGQGMNTEAFF. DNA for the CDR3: TGTGCCAGCAGCCCCCAGGCTTTGGGACAGGGTATGAACACTGAAGCTTTCTTT. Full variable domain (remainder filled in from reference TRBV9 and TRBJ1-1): DSGVTQTPKHLITATGQRVTLRCSPRSGDLSVYWYQQSLDQGLQFLIQYYNGEERAKGNILERFSAQQFPDLHSELNLSSLELGDSALYFCASSPQALGQGMNTEAFFGQGTRLTVV.